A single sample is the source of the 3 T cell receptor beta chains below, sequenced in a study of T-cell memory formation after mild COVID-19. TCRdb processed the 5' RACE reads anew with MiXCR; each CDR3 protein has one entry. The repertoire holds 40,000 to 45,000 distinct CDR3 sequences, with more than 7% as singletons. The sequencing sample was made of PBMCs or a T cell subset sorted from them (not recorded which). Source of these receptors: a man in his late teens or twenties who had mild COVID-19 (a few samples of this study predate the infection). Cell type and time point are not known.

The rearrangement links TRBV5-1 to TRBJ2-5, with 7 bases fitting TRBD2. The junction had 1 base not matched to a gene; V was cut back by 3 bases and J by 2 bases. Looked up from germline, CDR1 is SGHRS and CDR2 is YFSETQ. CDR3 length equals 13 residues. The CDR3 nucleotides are TGCGCCAGCAGCTGGGAGGGTCAAGAGACCCAGTACTTC. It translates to CASSWEGQETQYF. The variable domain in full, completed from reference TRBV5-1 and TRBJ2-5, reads KAGVTQTPRYLIKTRGQQVTLSCSPISGHRSVSWYQQTPGQGLQFLFEYFSETQRNKGNFPGRFSGRQFSNSRSEMNVSTLELGDSALYLCASSWEGQETQYFGPGTRLLVL.

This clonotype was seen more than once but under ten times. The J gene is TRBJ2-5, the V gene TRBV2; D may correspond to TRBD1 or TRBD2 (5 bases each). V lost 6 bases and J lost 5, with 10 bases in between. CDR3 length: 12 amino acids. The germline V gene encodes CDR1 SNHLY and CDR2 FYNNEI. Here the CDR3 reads CASRKEGETQYF. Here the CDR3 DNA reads TGTGCCAGCAGAAAAGAGGGGGAGACCCAGTACTTC.

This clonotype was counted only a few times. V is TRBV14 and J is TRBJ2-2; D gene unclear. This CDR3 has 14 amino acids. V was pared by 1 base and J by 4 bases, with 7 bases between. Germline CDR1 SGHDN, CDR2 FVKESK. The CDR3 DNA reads TGTGCCAGCAGCCAAGTCCGGGCCACCGGGGAGCTGTTTTTT. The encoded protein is CASSQVRATGELFF.